The 9 T cell receptor beta chains below all came from one sample that was sequenced in a study of blood T cell repertoires in COVID-19. Profiled with immunoSEQ multiplex PCR; TCRdb holds only in-frame clones, not every one. The table includes approximately 100,000 clones, approximately 82% detected once. Sequencing used peripheral blood. The receptors here all came from a man between 65 and 79 years old with acute or convalescent COVID-19.

This clone came up a few times. The chain links TRBV19 to TRBJ2-3, with 12 bases identical to TRBD2. The J segment lost 6 bases and the V segment lost 5 bases, leaving 9 bases of the junction unmatched. CDR3 length: 16 amino acids. CDR1 and CDR2 from the germline V gene are LNHDA and SQIVND (reference sequence). The CDR3 sequence is CASSPGLAGRTDTQYF. For the CDR3, the DNA is TGTGCCAGTAGTCCCGGACTAGCGGGGCGAACGGATACGCAGTATTTT.

The V call is TRBV30, the J call TRBJ1-1; 7 positions match TRBD1. Trimming removed 5 bases from V and 8 bases from J; junction bases left unmatched: 11. Looked up from germline, CDR1 is GTSNPN and CDR2 is SVGIG (reference sequence). The CDR3 totals 13 residues. CDR3 protein: CAWESTGQSEAFF. CDR3 in DNA: TGTGCCTGGGAGAGCACGGGACAGTCCGAAGCTTTCTTT.

This chain connects TRBV5-1 to TRBJ2-7, with 9 bases lining up with TRBD1. Germline loops: CDR1 SGHRS, CDR2 YFSETQ. V lost 0 bases and J lost 2; bases outside the gene matches: 0. This CDR3 is 14 amino acids long. The CDR3 loop is CASSLGDRAYEQYF. In nucleotides, the CDR3 is TGCGCCAGCAGCTTGGGGGACAGGGCCTACGAGCAGTACTTC.

V usage is TRBV27 and J usage is TRBJ2-1; D may be TRBD2 (5 bases). The CDR3 is 15 residues long. Per the germline V gene, CDR1 is MNHEY and CDR2 is SMNVEV (reference sequence). Trimming removed 6 bases at V and 8 bases at J, with 20 bases between. CDR3 protein: CASRATSLNAHEQFF. In nucleotides, the CDR3 is TGTGCCAGCAGAGCCACTAGTCTTAATGCCCATGAGCAGTTCTTC.

This clone has only one observation. The chain is built from TRBV15 and TRBJ2-1; a weak D match, TRBD1 (5 bases). This CDR3 spans 14 amino acids. Germline loops: CDR1 LNHNV, CDR2 YYDKDF (reference sequence). Trimming pared 0 bases from V and 5 bases from J, leaving 8 bases between. As DNA, the CDR3 is TGTGCCACCAGCAGAGATCAGGGCCACAATGAGCAGTTCTTC. The encoded protein is CATSRDQGHNEQFF.

This clone was found a few times. This chain connects TRBV27 to TRBJ1-1; unclear D gene. This CDR3 has 14 amino acids. The germline V gene has CDR1 MNHEY and CDR2 SMNVEV (reference sequence). The germline V and J ends were trimmed by 3 bases and 8 bases, with 16 bases remaining between them. The CDR3 region is CASSFATVLSEAFF. The CDR3, as DNA: TGTGCCAGCAGTTTTGCCACAGTCCTCTCAGAAGCTTTCTTT.

V usage is TRBV30 and J usage is TRBJ1-2; 8 bases fit TRBD1. With V trimmed by 3 bases and J by 7 bases, 13 bases remained unmatched. Germline-derived CDR1 and CDR2 are GTSNPN and SVGIG (reference sequence). The CDR3 sequence is 15 residues long. CDR3 DNA sequence: TGTGCCTGGAGATCGAGAGCCAGGGGGCTAGGTGGCTACACCTTC. The encoded protein is CAWRSRARGLGGYTF.

The chain uses TRBV6-5 and TRBJ1-2; 9 nucleotides agree with TRBD1. Germline-derived CDR1 and CDR2 are MNHEY and SVGAGI. The CDR3 is 14 amino acids. V trimming: 6 bases; J trimming: 9 bases; junction bases outside the gene matches: 11. The CDR3 region is CASRTGQGPYSYTF. CDR3 bases: TGTGCCAGCAGGACCGGACAGGGGCCATATAGCTACACCTTC.

The V gene is TRBV6-5, the J gene TRBJ1-2; D perhaps matches TRBD1 (6 bases). Germline V gives CDR1 MNHEY, CDR2 SVGAGI. CDR3 length: 14 residues. V gave up 0 bases and J gave up 5 bases, with 10 bases separating them. CDR3 in DNA: TGTGCCAGCAGTTACTCGGGGGACATATATGGCTACACCTTC. It is translated as CASSYSGDIYGYTF.